A single sample gave rise to the 7 T cell receptor beta chains below, sequenced in a study of monozygotic twins with inflammatory bowel disease. Reprocessing the 5' RACE reads, TCRdb reports a single entry for every CDR3 protein and omits DNA. Its table lists a few hundred thousand distinct CDR3 sequences. Material: blood. These receptors all come from a human donor with ulcerative colitis or Crohn's disease, or a healthy co-twin of an affected twin (not recorded which).

CDR3 loop: CSVPPRTRTYNEQFF. J is TRBJ2-1 and V is TRBV29-1; with no DNA, the TCRdb D assignment of TRBD1 cannot be verified. The germline V gene has CDR1 SQVTM and CDR2 ANQGSEA. This CDR3 is 15 amino acids long.

The chain couples TRBV3-1 to TRBJ2-7. Germline values: CDR1 LGHDT, CDR2 YNNKEL (reference sequence). The CDR3 runs 12 residues. The CDR3 region is CASSQGTYEQYF.

The V and J genes are TRBV19 and TRBJ2-7; TCRdb's D call, TRBD1, is unchecked because there is no DNA. Looked up from germline, CDR1 is LNHDA and CDR2 is SQIVND (reference sequence). The CDR3 extends over 15 amino acids. This CDR3 is CASGKLRDTAYEQYF.

Here the CDR3 reads CASSLLQGVGDYTF. The rearrangement joins TRBV27 to TRBJ1-2; TCRdb reports TRBD1, a call that lacks DNA to check it against. Germline V CDR1 and CDR2: MNHEY, SMNVEV (reference sequence). The CDR3 covers 14 residues.

This rearrangement joins TRBV6-1 to TRBJ2-5; TCRdb outputs TRBD1, but without DNA this stays unchecked. The CDR3 has 13 residues. The germline gives CDR1 MNHNS, CDR2 SASEGT. CDR3 residues: CASGVRGGETQYF.

The chain recombines TRBV20-1 with TRBJ1-2; the TCRdb call, TRBD1, lacks DNA for checking. CDR1 is DFQATT, CDR2 SNEGSKA, per germline (reference sequence). The CDR3 spans 13 residues. CDR3 in amino acids: CSARVPGAYGYTF.

The CDR3 spells CASSQGQGDSPLHF. The rearrangement links TRBV5-5 to TRBJ1-6; lacking DNA, the TRBD1 call made by TCRdb goes unchecked. The CDR3 sequence is 14 residues long. Per germline, CDR1 SGHKS and CDR2 YYEKEE (reference sequence).